The T cell receptor (beta chain) under discussion was sequenced for a study of molecular identifiers for immune sequencing clone quantification. Study-level results: Clones that exceeded 20 RNA copies held over 97% of effector molecules, yet under 1% in naive cells. For highly expanded clones, sizes could be underestimated when identical TCR molecules share a barcode.

Each CDR3 protein is one row after TCRdb ran MiXCR on the PCR reads. Among 60,000 to 70,000 distinct CDR3 sequences, 17% were seen once, and the ten largest hold 1.4% to 1.5%. This clonotype has at least ten counts. As yet, its antigen is unknown. Germline V gives CDR1 GTSNPN, CDR2 SVGIG (reference sequence). J lost 5 bases, V lost 4 bases, and 7 bases had no gene match. The CDR3 is 14 residues long. Libraries of naive CD8 T cells were made from roughly 18,000 to 920,000 sorted cells. They used 10%, 30% or 50% RNA. Researchers sorted naive CD8 T cells as cells that were CD8+CD4-CCR7+CD45RA+. Sequenced: naive CD8+ T cells from blood, with Jurkat cell RNA spiked in. Subset meaning: FACS-sorted CD8+CD4-CCR7+CD45RA+ naive T cells. This TCR came from a human donor in good health. Some libraries in this study had Jurkat cell RNA spiked in. The chain carries TRBV30 and TRBJ1-1; the match to TRBD1 covers 10 bases. CDR3 in amino acids: CAWTLGTGETEAFF. CDR3 DNA sequence: TGTGCCTGGACCCTGGGGACAGGGGAGACTGAAGCTTTCTTT.